The rows below give T cell receptor beta chains drawn from one sample of a study of cytomegalovirus exposure and HLA in healthy donors. Libraries were prepared by immunoSEQ multiplex PCR; TCRdb keeps only in-frame clonotypes and omits some of them. This sample yields 100,000 to 150,000 clones, of which around 80% are seen a single time; 7.5% to 9% belongs to the top ten. What was sequenced was PBMCs. Receptor source: a female donor in good health and CMV-seropositive. Both conserved end residues are part of each CDR3.

V gene: TRBV10-3; CDR3 protein: CAIHAGEKNSGANVLTF
V gene: TRBV18; CDR3 protein: CASSPGTGRYGYTF
V gene: TRBV6-6; CDR3 protein: CATRFGTHNQPQHF
V gene: TRBV6-5; CDR3 protein: CASSQGLNYGYTF
V gene: TRBV7-9; CDR3 protein: CASSLWSVDQPQHF
V gene: TRBV27; CDR3 protein: CASSSTGASPLHF
V gene: TRBV20-1; CDR3 protein: CSAEDRGSQYF
V gene: TRBV19; CDR3 protein: CATWDRLPSGANVLTF
V gene: TRBV7-3; CDR3 protein: CASSLTDGGRDTQYF
V gene: TRBV30; CDR3 protein: CAWSVLSQGLAKNIQYF
V gene: TRBV5-6; CDR3 protein: CASSPAGGGAVGTQYF
V gene: TRBV25-1; CDR3 protein: CASWGGSKSGQGDEKLFF
V gene: TRBV5-4; CDR3 protein: CASSLDGYNEQFF
V gene: TRBV6-1; CDR3 protein: CASSDTGYGYTF
V gene: TRBV4-3; CDR3 protein: CASSQDRDRINSPLHF
V gene: TRBV5-4; CDR3 protein: CASSLDVTGVDYTF
V gene: TRBV15; CDR3 protein: CATQPSDYYSNQPQHF
V gene: TRBV5-4; CDR3 protein: CASSPPGTGELFF
V gene: TRBV5-4; CDR3 protein: CASSFPRPGRLQETQYF
V gene: TRBV9; CDR3 protein: CASSPRIQGAYTQYF
V gene: TRBV5-8; CDR3 protein: CASSLGSGTGSSPLHF
V gene: TRBV5-1; CDR3 protein: CASSSGQPNTEAFF
V gene: TRBV29-1; CDR3 protein: CSVKGRPGTGPLNTEAFF
V gene: TRBV7-9; CDR3 protein: CASSLAVETQYF
V gene: TRBV5-1; CDR3 protein: CASSGTGGAPDEQFF
V gene: TRBV6-5; CDR3 protein: CASSRQGGRTEAFF
V gene: TRBV27; CDR3 protein: CASSLGLRDRGYEQYF
V gene: TRBV7-3; CDR3 protein: CASSEDRGYEQYF
V gene: TRBV5-6; CDR3 protein: CASSFRQGTDTQYF
V gene: TRBV11-1; CDR3 protein: CASSLRQGMGNTEAFF
V gene: TRBV19; CDR3 protein: CASSIILRNQPQHF
V gene: TRBV5-1; CDR3 protein: CASSQLGGIDTQYF
V gene: TRBV19; CDR3 protein: CASLPGRRGDTIYF
V gene: TRBV19; CDR3 protein: CASSNHRGRIVSEAFF
V gene: TRBV30; CDR3 protein: CAWRKDRESPEVYEQYF
V gene: TRBV2; CDR3 protein: CASSRTTPALEQFF
V gene: TRBV9; CDR3 protein: CASSPQRLAGGETQYF
V gene: TRBV7-8; CDR3 protein: CASSLGSGLSNQPQHF
V gene: TRBV15; CDR3 protein: CATSSPGQGAVGGEKLFF
V gene: TRBV6-5; CDR3 protein: CASSLGAKAEQFF
V gene: TRBV15; CDR3 protein: CATSRDLGSEPLHF
V gene: TRBV6-5; CDR3 protein: CASSYSAEVPLHF
V gene: TRBV30; CDR3 protein: CAWRGRTTFF
V gene: TRBV5-1; CDR3 protein: CASSLAFVATEAFF
V gene: TRBV2; CDR3 protein: CASRRTGVTNEKLFF
V gene: TRBV4-1; CDR3 protein: CASSQAPIGTGRETQYF
V gene: TRBV2; CDR3 protein: CASSATAGGAWETQYF
V gene: TRBV5-1; CDR3 protein: CASSLPGLAGGQETQYF
V gene: TRBV2; CDR3 protein: CASSDRNTEAFF
V gene: TRBV1; CDR3 protein: CTSSQGGPAGGGDTQYF
V gene: TRBV19; CDR3 protein: CASSIAGGRNNSPLHF